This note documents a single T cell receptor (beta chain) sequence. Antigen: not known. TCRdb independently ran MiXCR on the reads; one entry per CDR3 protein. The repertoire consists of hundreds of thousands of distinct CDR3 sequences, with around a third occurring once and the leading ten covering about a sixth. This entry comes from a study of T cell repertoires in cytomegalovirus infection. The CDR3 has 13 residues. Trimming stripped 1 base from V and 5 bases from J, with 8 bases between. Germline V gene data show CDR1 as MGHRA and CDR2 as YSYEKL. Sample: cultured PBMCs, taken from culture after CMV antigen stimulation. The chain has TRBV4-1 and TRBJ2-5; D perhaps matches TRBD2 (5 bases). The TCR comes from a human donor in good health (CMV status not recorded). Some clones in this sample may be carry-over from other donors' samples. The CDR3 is CASSQVTGETQYF. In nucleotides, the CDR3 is TGCGCCAGCAGCCAAGTTACGGGGGAGACCCAGTACTTC.